These 27 T cell receptor beta chains share one sample of origin, sequenced in a study of blood T cell repertoires in COVID-19. Sequenced by immunoSEQ multiplex PCR; TCRdb stores in-frame clones only, minus some. There are fewer than 200,000 clones in the sample; approximately 84% occur only once, and approximately 12% lies in the top ten. Material for sequencing was PBMCs or T cells enriched from blood (not recorded which). Receptors originate from a man in his fifties who had recovered from COVID-19.

This sequence joins TRBV6-2 or TRBV6-3 and TRBJ2-3; D not certain. Germline-derived CDR1 and CDR2 are MNHEY and SVGEGT. Trimming cost V 0 bases and J 2 bases, with 6 bases left between them. This CDR3 comprises 14 residues. DNA for the CDR3: TGTGCCAGCAGTTACTCGACACTCACAGATACGCAGTATTTT. Protein sequence: CASSYSTLTDTQYF.

The rearrangement uses TRBV5-1 and TRBJ1-1, with TRBD1 matching 8 bases. The CDR3 has 15 amino acids. Germline values: CDR1 SGHRS, CDR2 YFSETQ. Trimming took 1 base from V and 1 from J; bases not matched to a gene: 3. The CDR3 here is CASSLRDRGNTEAFF. In DNA, the CDR3 is TGCGCCAGCAGCTTGAGAGACAGGGGGAACACTGAAGCTTTCTTT.

The chain combines TRBV10-3 with TRBJ1-2; 8 positions match TRBD1. The CDR3 length is 17 residues. V gave up 6 bases and J gave up 0 bases; unmatched junction bases: 12. Looked up from germline, CDR1 is ENHRY and CDR2 is SYGVKD. The CDR3: CAISGQGGTLTNYGYTF. The CDR3 region has the DNA TGTGCCATCAGCGGACAGGGAGGGACCTTAACTAACTATGGCTACACCTTC.

This clone was recorded only once. V usage is TRBV27 and J usage is TRBJ2-5; perhaps TRBD2 as D (5 bases). This CDR3 is built from 12 residues. CDR1 is MNHEY and CDR2 is SMNVEV in the germline V gene (reference sequence). Trimming cost V 3 bases and J 4 bases, with 6 bases left between them. CDR3 protein: CASSFGGETQYF. The CDR3 DNA follows: TGTGCCAGCAGTTTCGGAGGAGAGACCCAGTACTTC.

J is TRBJ2-7 and V is TRBV4-2; 7 positions agree with TRBD2. This CDR3 comprises 13 residues. The germline CDR1 and CDR2 sequences are LGHNA and YNFKEQ. V shed 2 bases, J shed 4 bases, and the junction held 2 bases outside the gene matches. The CDR3 nucleotides are TGTGCCAGCAGCCAATGGGGGGGATACGAGCAGTACTTC. Translation: CASSQWGGYEQYF.

The chain carries TRBV15 and TRBJ2-2; tentatively, D is TRBD1 (6 bases). The CDR3 sequence is 13 residues long. V shed 8 bases and J shed 3 bases, with 10 bases lying between them. Germline V gene sequence: CDR1 LNHNV, CDR2 YYDKDF (reference sequence). CDR3 nucleotide sequence: TGTGCCACCCAGGGGCCCTACACCGGGGAGCTGTTTTTT. As protein: CATQGPYTGELFF.

V and J are TRBV5-4 and TRBJ1-1; D unresolved. The ends were cut back, 2 bases at V and 5 bases at J, with 16 bases in the middle. The germline CDR1 and CDR2 sequences are SGHNT and YYREEE (reference sequence). The CDR3 is 15 amino acids. The DNA for the CDR3 is TGTGCCAGCAGCTTAATTAAAGGGAGTTGGACTGAAGCTTTCTTT. This encodes CASSLIKGSWTEAFF.

This clone has more than one count but fewer than ten. The J gene is TRBJ1-2, the V gene TRBV7-8; TRBD1 agrees at 8 bases. CDR3 size: 14 residues. The germline gives CDR1 SGHVS, CDR2 FQNEAQ. The V segment lost 1 base and the J segment 5 bases; nucleotides outside the gene matches: 3. CDR3 amino acids: CASSLGTGTYGYTF. As DNA, the CDR3 is TGTGCCAGCAGCTTAGGGACAGGGACTTATGGCTACACCTTC.

This clone was seen a handful of times. This chain links TRBV5-6 with TRBJ2-7; D is unresolved. Trimming left V 4 bases short and J 4 bases short, with 9 bases between. Germline V gives CDR1 SGHDT, CDR2 YYEEEE. The CDR3 length is 12 residues. CDR3 DNA: TGTGCCAGCAGCCTCCTCGGGTACGAGCAGTACTTC. This translates into CASSLLGYEQYF.

This clone was seen only once. V is TRBV19 and J is TRBJ2-3; TRBD1 matches at 11 bases. Germline CDR1 LNHDA, CDR2 SQIVND (reference sequence). J was trimmed by 4 bases and V by 10 bases; bases with no gene match: 4. This CDR3 is 13 amino acids long. The CDR3 nucleotides are TGTGCCACCACGGGACAGGGGGCAGATACGCAGTATTTT. Translation gives CATTGQGADTQYF.

V gene TRBV19 combines with J gene TRBJ2-5; a possible D gene is TRBD1 (5 bases). The germline V gene has CDR1 LNHDA and CDR2 SQIVND (reference sequence). V was clipped by 7 bases and J by 1 base, with 13 bases between them. The CDR3 is 14 amino acids. CDR3 region: CASTQRGAQETQYF. The CDR3 nucleotides are TGTGCCAGTACTCAAAGGGGTGCCCAAGAGACCCAGTACTTC.

There are a few counts of this clone. The genes are TRBV5-1 and TRBJ1-1, with D perhaps matching TRBD1 (6 bases). Germline V CDR1 and CDR2: SGHRS, YFSETQ. This CDR3 contains 15 residues. The V end was cut by 0 bases, the J end by 6 bases, with 15 bases between. Here the CDR3 reads CASSLGWQGSSEAFF. DNA of the CDR3: TGCGCCAGCAGCTTGGGGTGGCAGGGGTCCTCTGAAGCTTTCTTT.

This chain links TRBV28 with TRBJ1-6; TRBD1 is a possible D gene (6 bases). Between the trimmed V and J ends, which lost 10 bases and 1 base, there was a span of 11 bases. Germline V gene data show CDR1 as MDHEN and CDR2 as SYDVKM. CDR3 length: 14 residues. CDR3 nucleotide sequence: TGTGCCATCGAGGGGGTTTCCTATAATTCACCCCTCCACTTT. Translation gives CAIEGVSYNSPLHF.

The chain is built from TRBV7-2 and TRBJ2-1; 12 bases line up with TRBD1. V trimming: 5 bases; J trimming: 10 bases; junction bases outside the gene matches: 6. Germline V gene data show CDR1 as SGHTA and CDR2 as FQGNSA. The CDR3 covers 14 residues. CDR3 region: CASSQGQGAYEQFF. As DNA, the CDR3 is TGTGCCAGCAGCCAGGGACAGGGGGCATACGAGCAGTTCTTC. Supplemented by reference TRBV7-2 and TRBJ2-1, the full variable domain reads GAGVSQSPSNKVTEKGKDVELRCDPISGHTALYWYRQSLGQGLEFLIYFQGNSAPDKSGLPSDRFSAERTGGSVSTLTIQRTQQEDSAVYLCASSQGQGAYEQFFGPGTRLTVL.

The chain joins TRBV9 to TRBJ2-5, with D tentatively TRBD1 (6 bases). V was clipped by 0 bases and J by 8 bases, with 14 bases between them. CDR3 length equals 14 residues. CDR1 and CDR2 (germline): SGDLS, YYNGEE. The CDR3 here is CASSVEGQKSTQYF. In nucleotides, the CDR3 is TGTGCCAGCAGCGTAGAAGGACAGAAGTCAACCCAGTACTTC.

This clone was observed a single time. The chain couples TRBV10-2 to TRBJ2-3; D perhaps matches TRBD2 (6 bases). The germline V gene encodes CDR1 WSHSY and CDR2 SAAADI. The CDR3 loop spans 15 amino acids. Deletions cut 6 bases from V and 1 base from J, with 14 bases between. CDR3 nucleotide sequence: TGCGCCAGCAGGGCGGGGACTTCGGGCACAGATACGCAGTATTTT. As protein: CASRAGTSGTDTQYF.

The chain employs TRBV6-5 and TRBJ1-1, with D maybe TRBD1 (5 bases). The CDR3 has 12 residues. Germline values: CDR1 MNHEY, CDR2 SVGAGI. The V end was cut by 7 bases, the J end by 1 base, with 7 bases between. CDR3 DNA sequence: TGTGCCAGCAAAAGGGGGAACACTGAAGCTTTCTTT. It specifies CASKRGNTEAFF.

The V and J genes are TRBV7-3 and TRBJ2-3, with 10 bases fitting TRBD1. The CDR3 runs 15 residues. Germline V gene lookup returns CDR1 SGHTA and CDR2 FQGTGA. Trimming took 5 bases from V and 3 from J; bases not matched to a gene: 5. In DNA form, the CDR3 reads TGTGCCAGCAGCGGACCGGGACAGGGGACAGATACGCAGTATTTT. Residues: CASSGPGQGTDTQYF. The entire variable domain, with the rest obtained from reference TRBV7-3 and TRBJ2-3, is as follows: GAGVSQTPSNKVTEKGKYVELRCDPISGHTALYWYRQSLGQGPEFLIYFQGTGAADDSGLPNDRFFAVRPEGSVSTLKIQRTERGDSAVYLCASSGPGQGTDTQYFGPGTRLTVL.

The genes are TRBV5-3 and TRBJ1-3; tentatively, D is TRBD1 (5 bases). TRBV5-3 is labeled an ORF, and its function is uncertain. The CDR3 runs 15 residues. The V end lost 5 bases, the J end lost 4 bases, and 16 bases lay between the germline ends. The CDR3 loop reads CARRGGQGLGNTIYF. The CDR3 DNA is TGTGCCAGAAGGGGTGGGCAGGGACTCGGAAACACCATATATTTT.

The chain combines TRBV5-4 with TRBJ2-1; 8 bases fit TRBD2. V lost 1 base, J lost 7 bases, and 16 bases stayed unmatched. The CDR3 runs 18 residues. Germline CDR1 reads SGHNT; CDR2 reads YYREEE (reference sequence). DNA for the CDR3: TGTGCCAGCAGCTTGCCCGGGGGGGCCTTTAGCGTCTCGAATGAGCAGTTCTTC. This encodes CASSLPGGAFSVSNEQFF. Based on the CDR3 plus reference TRBV5-4 and TRBJ2-1, the full variable domain is ETGVTQSPTHLIKTRGQQVTLRCSSQSGHNTVSWYQQALGQGPQFIFQYYREEENGRGNFPPRFSGLQFPNYSSELNVNALELDDSALYLCASSLPGGAFSVSNEQFFGPGTRLTVL.

This chain connects TRBV7-6 to TRBJ1-4, with D uncertain. V shed 5 bases and J shed 7 bases, with 14 bases lying between them. The CDR3 is 14 amino acids. Per the germline V gene, CDR1 is SGHVS and CDR2 is FNYEAQ. CDR3 sequence: CASSPAGGIEKLFF. CDR3 in DNA: TGTGCCAGCAGCCCAGCCGGAGGGATTGAAAAACTGTTTTTT.

DNA of the CDR3: TGCGCCAGCAGCTTGGCGGGGGGGCCCTATAATTCACCCCTCCACTTT. This translates into CASSLAGGPYNSPLHF. The chain links TRBV5-1 to TRBJ1-6, with a weak D call TRBD1 (6 bases). Germline values: CDR1 SGHRS, CDR2 YFSETQ. Deletions cut 0 bases from V and 2 bases from J, with 9 bases between. The CDR3 covers 16 residues.

The chain couples TRBV30 to TRBJ2-5; 8 nucleotides match TRBD2. Germline V gene data show CDR1 as GTSNPN and CDR2 as SVGIG (reference sequence). The CDR3 totals 17 residues. Germline trimming cut 0 bases from V and 5 bases from J; bases unmatched to any gene: 14. The CDR3, as DNA: TGTGCCTGGAGTGTTCCTCTTAGCGGGGCAGGCCGGGAGACCCAGTACTTC. Translation: CAWSVPLSGAGRETQYF.

This CDR3 is CATLQDPKVGGQYF. CDR3 nucleotides: TGTGCCACCCTCCAAGACCCCAAGGTTGGCGGGCAGTACTTC. The gene calls are TRBV10-3 and TRBJ2-7; no reliable D call. Germline CDR1 is ENHRY and CDR2 is SYGVKD. The CDR3 is made up of 14 amino acids. V was cut by 10 bases and J by 9 bases, with 25 bases left in between.

V is TRBV18 and J is TRBJ2-1, with 7 bases fitting TRBD2. Looked up from germline, CDR1 is KGHSH and CDR2 is LQKENI. The V and J ends lost 6 bases and 8 bases, in that order; junction bases with no gene match: 7. The CDR3 is 13 residues long. This chain's CDR3 is CASSRREGYEQFF. The CDR3 region has the DNA TGTGCCAGCTCCCGGAGGGAGGGCTATGAGCAGTTCTTC.

This chain connects TRBV4-2 to TRBJ2-7, with 11 nucleotides matching TRBD2. The CDR3 extends over 15 amino acids. The V gene end was trimmed by 3 bases and the J gene end by 4 bases; junction bases not matched to a gene: 5. Germline values: CDR1 LGHNA, CDR2 YNFKEQ. As DNA, the CDR3 is TGTGCCAGCAGCCAGACTAGCGGGGCCAATTACGAGCAGTACTTC. Translation: CASSQTSGANYEQYF.

The rearrangement joins TRBV9 to TRBJ2-7, with 9 bases that match TRBD2. Trimming took 0 bases from V and 3 from J; bases not matched to a gene: 10. From germline, CDR1 is SGDLS and CDR2 YYNGEE. This CDR3 contains 17 residues. The CDR3 loop is CASSVGGGGGADYEQYF. The CDR3 DNA sequence: TGTGCCAGCAGCGTAGGTGGCGGGGGGGGCGCGGACTACGAGCAGTACTTC.